Below, 8 T cell receptor beta chains from the same sample are listed, as sequenced in a study of T cell repertoires in cytomegalovirus infection. TCRdb re-analysed the reads in MiXCR, keeping a single row per CDR3 protein. The data show roughly 230,000 distinct CDR3 sequences, over 15% seen once. The sequenced material came from CD8+ T cells from PBMCs. The receptors were gathered from a human donor in good health (CMV status not recorded). Some clones in this sample may be carry-over from other donors' samples.

In the case of this clonotype: A much larger clone lies one base from this, so it may be a read error. The chain combines TRBV6-1 with TRBJ2-3; 11 bases match TRBD2. The CDR3 is 18 amino acids. The germline V gene has CDR1 MNHNS and CDR2 SASEGT. Here the CDR3 reads CASGEPRLAGGITDTQYF. DNA for the CDR3: TGTGCCAGCGGTGAGCCCCGGCTAGCGGGGGGCATCACAGATACGCAGTATTTT.

This clonotype turned up a few times. The chain recombines TRBV20-1 with TRBJ2-7; D gene uncertain. CDR1 and CDR2 from the germline V gene are DFQATT and SNEGSKA (reference sequence). Trimming took 6 bases from V and 0 from J, leaving 21 bases between them. This CDR3 is built from 16 residues. This CDR3 is CSAEAAVDWGSYEQYF. CDR3 sequence (DNA): TGCAGTGCCGAGGCGGCTGTCGATTGGGGCTCCTACGAGCAGTACTTC.

The J gene is TRBJ2-7, the V gene TRBV5-1; 10 bases match TRBD2. The junction had 4 bases not matched to a gene; V was cut back by 1 base and J by 3 bases. The CDR3 extends over 15 amino acids. Germline V CDR1 and CDR2: SGHRS, YFSETQ. The CDR3 region is CASSLLAGVSYEQYF. CDR3 sequence (DNA): TGCGCCAGCAGCTTGCTAGCGGGGGTTAGCTACGAGCAGTACTTC. Combining the CDR3 with reference TRBV5-1 and TRBJ2-7 gives the whole variable domain KAGVTQTPRYLIKTRGQQVTLSCSPISGHRSVSWYQQTPGQGLQFLFEYFSETQRNKGNFPGRFSGRQFSNSRSEMNVSTLELGDSALYLCASSLLAGVSYEQYFGPGTRLTVT.

The rearrangement joins TRBV6-2 or TRBV6-3 to TRBJ2-3; D is uncertain. Germline CDR1 and CDR2: MNHEY and SVGEGT. Trimming took off 4 bases at V and 4 bases at J, with 9 bases between the two ends. This CDR3 region has 13 residues. In nucleotides, the CDR3 is TGTGCCAGCAGTTTCCATATCTCAGATACGCAGTATTTT. Encoded protein: CASSFHISDTQYF.

This clonotype was counted only a few times. At one boundary the junction diverges from the germline segment, which might be a read error. The genes are TRBV6-2 or TRBV6-3 and TRBJ1-5; tentatively, D is TRBD1 (5 bases). From germline, CDR1 is MNHEY and CDR2 SVGEGT. The CDR3 extends over 13 amino acids. The CDR3 here is CASSYSWGDQVDF. DNA of the CDR3: TGTGCCAGCAGTTACTCGTGGGGGGATCAGGTGGATTTT.

This rearrangement joins TRBV7-9 to TRBJ2-1; 10 bases agree with TRBD1. The CDR3 spans 16 residues. The V gene end was trimmed by 2 bases and the J gene end by 5 bases; junction bases not matched to a gene: 6. Germline CDR1 and CDR2: SEHNR and FQNEAQ (reference sequence). CDR3 nucleotides: TGTGCCAGCAGCTTACGAGACAGGGGGCCCCACAATGAGCAGTTCTTC. It codes for CASSLRDRGPHNEQFF.

The sample holds many counts of this clonotype. V usage is TRBV6-2 or TRBV6-3 and J usage is TRBJ1-1; no clear D. V was pared by 0 bases and J by 0 bases, with 5 bases between. The CDR3 is made up of 14 amino acids. From germline, CDR1 is MNHEY and CDR2 SVGEGT. CDR3 DNA sequence: TGTGCCAGCAGTTACTCGGCCATGAACACTGAAGCTTTCTTT. Residues: CASSYSAMNTEAFF.

The table lists this clonotype with a few counts. This chain links TRBV28 with TRBJ1-5, with D perhaps TRBD1 (6 bases). The CDR3 contains 18 residues. V lost 4 bases to trimming and J lost 1 base, with 20 bases between them. Germline V gene lookup returns CDR1 MDHEN and CDR2 SYDVKM. CDR3 in amino acids: CASSSTGLGVSSNQPQHF. The DNA of the CDR3 is TGTGCCAGCAGTTCAACAGGGCTCGGGGTTTCAAGCAATCAGCCCCAGCATTTT. Together with reference TRBV28 and TRBJ1-5, the CDR3 gives the full variable domain: DVKVTQSSRYLVKRTGEKVFLECVQDMDHENMFWYRQDPGLGLRLIYFSYDVKMKEKGDIPEGYSVSREKKERFSLILESASTNQTSMYLCASSSTGLGVSSNQPQHFGDGTRLSIL.